This passage covers 32 T cell receptor beta chains from one sample sequenced in a study of cytomegalovirus exposure and HLA in healthy donors. TCRdb's table, derived via immunoSEQ multiplex PCR, lists solely in-frame clones and lacks some. The sample includes under 130,000 clones, 86% of them seen just once. The sequencing input was PBMCs. These receptors were obtained from a woman between 18 and 29 years old in good health and CMV-seropositive.

The rearrangement joins TRBV28 to TRBJ2-7; 7 bases map to TRBD2. Germline loops: CDR1 MDHEN, CDR2 SYDVKM. J lost 4 bases, V lost 7 bases, and 16 bases had no gene match. The CDR3 has 16 residues. CDR3 protein: CASTFGATSPRYEQYF. DNA of the CDR3: TGTGCCAGCACCTTTGGGGCGACTAGCCCCAGGTACGAGCAGTACTTC. The full variable domain, its missing parts supplied by reference TRBV28 and TRBJ2-7, is DVKVTQSSRYLVKRTGEKVFLECVQDMDHENMFWYRQDPGLGLRLIYFSYDVKMKEKGDIPEGYSVSREKKERFSLILESASTNQTSMYLCASTFGATSPRYEQYFGPGTRLTVT.

The chain uses TRBV21-1 and TRBJ1-5; the tabulated D call, TRBD1, remains unverified against the DNA. TRBV21-1 constitutes a pseudogene. The CDR3 sequence is 15 residues long. The CDR3 is CATRDRGRCNQPQHF. Written as DNA, the CDR3 is TGTGCCACCAGAGACAGGGGGAGGTGCAATCAGCCCCAGCATTTT.

The genes are TRBV15 and TRBJ2-1, with D perhaps matching TRBD2 (5 bases). The CDR3 has 17 residues. Per germline, CDR1 LNHNV and CDR2 YYDKDF (reference sequence). The ends were cut back, 6 bases at V and 0 bases at J, with 18 bases in the middle. CDR3 DNA: TGTGCCACCAGACAAACTGGGAGCGGTAGCTCCTACAATGAGCAGTTCTTC. Translation: CATRQTGSGSSYNEQFF. The variable domain in full, with the rest retrieved from reference TRBV15 and TRBJ2-1, is DAMVIQNPRYQVTQFGKPVTLSCSQTLNHNVMYWYQQKSSQAPKLLFHYYDKDFNNEADTPDNFQSRRPNTSFCFLDIRSPGLGDTAMYLCATRQTGSGSSYNEQFFGPGTRLTVL.

This clone was detected once. V usage is TRBV5-4 and J usage is TRBJ1-2; 8 bases fit TRBD1. Germline CDR1 reads SGHNT; CDR2 reads YYREEE (reference sequence). The CDR3 runs to 15 residues. Trimming at V came to 2 bases and at J to 4 bases, leaving 7 bases not matched to a gene. CDR3 sequence: CASSFPGQGLYGYTF. DNA of the CDR3: TGTGCCAGCAGCTTTCCCGGACAGGGTCTCTATGGCTACACCTTC. Looking up the rest from reference TRBV5-4 and TRBJ1-2 gives the full variable domain: ETGVTQSPTHLIKTRGQQVTLRCSSQSGHNTVSWYQQALGQGPQFIFQYYREEENGRGNFPPRFSGLQFPNYSSELNVNALELDDSALYLCASSFPGQGLYGYTFGSGTRLTVV.

The chain is built from TRBV27 and TRBJ2-3, with 13 positions matching TRBD2. V lost 5 bases and J lost 4; bases outside the gene matches: 9. CDR3 length equals 17 residues. CDR1 MNHEY and CDR2 SMNVEV come from the germline V gene (reference sequence). CDR3 in DNA: TGTGCCAGCAGTCGACGGACTAGCGGGAGAGGTGCAGATACGCAGTATTTT. The encoded protein is CASSRRTSGRGADTQYF.

The CDR3 is CASSLGDRSYEQYF. CDR3 sequence (DNA): TGCGCCAGCAGCTTGGGGGACAGGTCCTACGAGCAGTACTTC. V and J are TRBV5-1 and TRBJ2-7; 8 bases line up with TRBD1. Germline trimming cut 0 bases from V and 1 base from J; bases unmatched to any gene: 0. Looked up from germline, CDR1 is SGHRS and CDR2 is YFSETQ. The CDR3 runs 14 residues.

The CDR3 coding sequence is TGTGCCAGCAGCTTAACCCTAGTCCCTCCCGCAGATACGCAGTATTTT. Protein product: CASSLTLVPPADTQYF. The V gene is TRBV7-3, the J gene TRBJ2-3; D is uncertain. Germline loops: CDR1 SGHTA, CDR2 FQGTGA. The V end lost 0 bases, the J end lost 4 bases, and 14 bases lay between the germline ends. This CDR3 has 16 residues.

This chain uses TRBV7-7 with TRBJ2-3; 7 nucleotides match TRBD1. Trimming cost V 5 bases and J 2 bases; bases outside gene matches: 4. This CDR3 comprises 14 residues. Germline V gene data show CDR1 as SSHAT and CDR2 as FNYEAQ (reference sequence). CDR3 nucleotide sequence: TGTGCCAGCAGCCCCGGACAGGTCACAGATACGCAGTATTTT. Its translation: CASSPGQVTDTQYF.

The chain links TRBV11-1 to TRBJ2-1; TRBD2 is a possible D gene (5 bases). Germline V gene data show CDR1 as SGHAT and CDR2 as FQDESV (reference sequence). V gave up 2 bases and J gave up 0 bases, with 8 bases separating them. The CDR3 spans 15 residues. The chain's CDR3 is CASSLLRGSYNEQFF. The CDR3 DNA is TGTGCCAGCAGCTTACTCCGGGGCTCCTACAATGAGCAGTTCTTC.

The V call is TRBV28, the J call TRBJ2-7; tentatively, D is TRBD2 (5 bases). The CDR3 length is 17 residues. The germline V and J ends were trimmed by 6 bases and 2 bases, with 23 bases remaining between them. CDR1 MDHEN and CDR2 SYDVKM come from the germline V gene. The CDR3 DNA reads as TGTGCCAGCAGGGCAGCCCACGGGGTTCCTACGGCCTACGAGCAGTACTTC. Translation: CASRAAHGVPTAYEQYF.

The rearrangement links TRBV4-1 to TRBJ2-7, with D uncertain. CDR1 is MGHRA and CDR2 is YSYEKL in the germline V gene. V was cut by 4 bases and J by 0 bases, with 22 bases left in between. The CDR3 contains 18 residues. This chain's CDR3 is CASSLTHPTGGTSYEQYF. DNA for the CDR3: TGCGCCAGCAGCCTTACCCACCCCACCGGCGGAACCTCCTACGAGCAGTACTTC.

The CDR3: CAISADSRNQPQHF. The CDR3 DNA sequence: TGTGCCATCAGTGCGGACAGTCGCAATCAGCCCCAGCATTTT. The chain joins TRBV10-3 to TRBJ1-5; TRBD1 is a possible D gene (6 bases). Trimming shortened V by 4 bases and J by 2 bases, and 9 bases separated the two germline ends. Per germline, CDR1 ENHRY and CDR2 SYGVKD. This CDR3 is 14 amino acids long.

J is TRBJ1-2 and V is TRBV9; unclear D gene. The CDR3 has 13 amino acids. V lost 3 bases to trimming and J lost 6 bases, with 12 bases between them. Germline V gene sequence: CDR1 SGDLS, CDR2 YYNGEE. For the CDR3, the DNA is TGTGCCAGCAGCGGCGGACTGGAGGATGGCTACACCTTC. Translation: CASSGGLEDGYTF.

This rearrangement joins TRBV18 to TRBJ1-5; the match to TRBD1 covers 9 bases. V lost 3 bases and J lost 3; bases outside the gene matches: 3. The germline gives CDR1 KGHSH, CDR2 LQKENI. The CDR3 runs 15 residues. The CDR3 nucleotides read TGTGCCAGCTCACCCTGGGACAGGGACAATCAGCCCCAGCATTTT. This sequence encodes CASSPWDRDNQPQHF.

The V call is TRBV2, the J call TRBJ2-2; D perhaps matches TRBD1 (6 bases). V dropped 8 bases and J dropped 0 bases, with 10 bases sitting between them. The CDR3 loop spans 14 amino acids. CDR1 SNHLY and CDR2 FYNNEI come from the germline V gene. The CDR3 reads CASGNRANTGELFF. The CDR3 region has the DNA TGTGCCAGCGGAAACAGGGCGAACACCGGGGAGCTGTTTTTT.

With regard to this clone: Other DNA sequences in the same sample also yield this CDR3. This chain links TRBV27 with TRBJ1-2; D is uncertain. Germline CDR1 is MNHEY and CDR2 is SMNVEV (reference sequence). Deletions cut 5 bases from V and 2 bases from J, with 12 bases between. The length of the CDR3 is 14 residues. CDR3 sequence (DNA): TGTGCCAGCAGTAGGGCGGGCGGCAACTATGGCTACACCTTC. Translating gives CASSRAGGNYGYTF.

The CDR3: CASSDSMGGNTEAFF. For the CDR3, the DNA is TGTGCCAGCAGTGACTCGATGGGGGGTAACACTGAAGCTTTCTTT. This chain links TRBV6-4 with TRBJ1-1, with TRBD1 as a possible D gene (5 bases). Germline V lookup: CDR1 MRHNA, CDR2 SNTAGT. The V and J ends lost 0 bases and 2 bases respectively, with 10 bases between them. CDR3 size: 15 residues.

As DNA, the CDR3 is TGTGCCAGCAGCTTAGCTTCAGGGTCCTACGAGCAGTACTTC. It encodes CASSLASGSYEQYF. This chain connects TRBV7-6 to TRBJ2-7; possible D gene TRBD1, 5 bases. This CDR3 comprises 14 residues. The V end lost 0 bases, the J end lost 1 base, and 7 bases lay between the germline ends. Germline CDR1 and CDR2: SGHVS and FNYEAQ.

The genes are TRBV7-9 and TRBJ2-2; D is unclear. The CDR3 covers 13 residues. The V gene's germline CDR1 is SEHNR and CDR2 FQNEAQ (reference sequence). Trimming left V 5 bases short and J 2 bases short, with 6 bases between. For the CDR3, the DNA is TGTGCCAGCAGCCCTGTAAACACCGGGGAGCTGTTTTTT. Protein: CASSPVNTGELFF. The variable domain in full, completed from reference TRBV7-9 and TRBJ2-2, reads DTGVSQNPRHKITKRGQNVTFRCDPISEHNRLYWYRQTLGQGPEFLTYFQNEAQLEKSRLLSDRFSAERPKGSFSTLEIQRTEQGDSAMYLCASSPVNTGELFFGEGSRLTVL.

The chain uses TRBV6-1 and TRBJ2-2; D gene uncertain. Germline V lookup: CDR1 MNHNS, CDR2 SASEGT. The V end lost 5 bases, the J end lost 3 bases, and 4 bases lay between the germline ends. CDR3 length equals 12 residues. The CDR3 region is CASSLHTGELFF. The CDR3 region has the DNA TGTGCCAGCAGTCTCCACACCGGGGAGCTGTTTTTT.

The V call is TRBV7-9, the J call TRBJ2-4, with D hard to call. This CDR3 spans 16 amino acids. With 1 base removed from V and 1 base from J, the gap between germline ends came to 11 bases. Germline CDR1 reads SEHNR; CDR2 reads FQNEAQ (reference sequence). The CDR3, as DNA: TGTGCCAGCAGCTTAGGGGCAGCCGTGGCCAAAAACATTCAGTACTTC. Its translation is CASSLGAAVAKNIQYF.

The chain uses TRBV28 and TRBJ1-1; 7 nucleotides agree with TRBD1. The germline V gene encodes CDR1 MDHEN and CDR2 SYDVKM. J gave up 6 bases and V 2 bases, and 0 bases lay outside the gene matches. There are 12 residues in the CDR3. Here the CDR3 reads CASSLQGAEAFF. The CDR3 DNA is TGTGCCAGCAGTTTACAGGGGGCTGAAGCTTTCTTT.

This clone came up once. V gene TRBV18 combines with J gene TRBJ1-1, with TRBD1 matching 10 bases. The ends lost 4 bases at V and 8 bases at J; junction bases unmatched: 13. The CDR3 loop spans 16 amino acids. Germline lookup yields CDR1 KGHSH and CDR2 LQKENI. The CDR3 sequence: CASSQDDRGPGPEAFF. The CDR3 DNA follows: TGTGCCAGCTCACAGGATGACAGGGGGCCGGGGCCCGAAGCTTTCTTT.

The chain joins TRBV7-3 to TRBJ2-1, with 11 bases that match TRBD1. This CDR3 comprises 15 residues. Germline V gene sequence: CDR1 SGHTA, CDR2 FQGTGA. The junction had 7 bases not matched to a gene; V was cut back by 5 bases and J by 7 bases. The CDR3 sequence is CASSHGQGARNEQFF. The DNA for the CDR3 is TGTGCCAGCAGCCACGGACAGGGGGCGCGGAATGAGCAGTTCTTC. Full variable domain (missing parts from reference TRBV7-3 and TRBJ2-1): GAGVSQTPSNKVTEKGKYVELRCDPISGHTALYWYRQSLGQGPEFLIYFQGTGAADDSGLPNDRFFAVRPEGSVSTLKIQRTERGDSAVYLCASSHGQGARNEQFFGPGTRLTVL.

J is TRBJ2-3 and V is TRBV11-2; the D gene is possibly TRBD1 (6 bases). Germline lookup yields CDR1 SGHAT and CDR2 FQNNGV. Trimming pared 2 bases from V and 2 bases from J, leaving 14 bases between. This CDR3 has 16 amino acids. The CDR3 sequence is CASSLTRDTVTDTQYF. CDR3 bases: TGTGCCAGCAGCTTAACCCGGGACACGGTCACAGATACGCAGTATTTT.

This chain links TRBV19 with TRBJ2-7; possible D gene TRBD1, 6 bases. The CDR3 is 15 amino acids. CDR1 is LNHDA and CDR2 is SQIVND in the germline V gene (reference sequence). Trimming stripped 8 bases from V and 4 bases from J, with 21 bases between. In DNA, the CDR3 is TGTGCCAGTCGCCCCCGTGGGAGAGGGGGATACGAGCAGTACTTC. Translated, it gives CASRPRGRGGYEQYF.

The chain is built from TRBV10-1 and TRBJ2-3; 8 bases fit TRBD1. The CDR3 runs 17 residues. Germline lookup yields CDR1 WNHNN and CDR2 SYGVQD (reference sequence). V gave up 5 bases and J gave up 4 bases; unmatched junction bases: 14. CDR3 bases: TGCGCCAGCAGTAAGGTCCGCCGGACAGGGACATCAGATACGCAGTATTTT. Its translation: CASSKVRRTGTSDTQYF.

The count of this clone is one. This chain joins TRBV19 and TRBJ1-4, with 10 nucleotides matching TRBD1. The junction had 8 bases not matched to a gene; V was cut back by 7 bases and J by 3 bases. CDR1 is LNHDA and CDR2 is SQIVND in the germline V gene (reference sequence). The CDR3 spans 16 residues. The CDR3 DNA reads as TGTGCCAGTACCCCATCCGGGACAGGGGCTAATGAAAAACTGTTTTTT. This sequence encodes CASTPSGTGANEKLFF.

This chain links TRBV4-1 with TRBJ2-7, with TRBD1 matching 8 bases. The CDR3 runs to 16 residues. Germline lookup yields CDR1 MGHRA and CDR2 YSYEKL. With 0 bases clipped from V and 0 bases from J, the junction kept 4 bases outside the gene matches. CDR3 region: CASSQEVGQGSYEQYF. The CDR3 DNA follows: TGCGCCAGCAGCCAAGAAGTAGGACAGGGCTCCTACGAGCAGTACTTC.

The chain combines TRBV11-2 with TRBJ2-5; 9 bases match TRBD1. CDR3 length equals 18 residues. Germline V gives CDR1 SGHAT, CDR2 FQNNGV. Trimming at V came to 1 base and at J to 5 bases, leaving 14 bases not matched to a gene. CDR3 in DNA: TGTGCCAGCAGCTTAGGGCTTAAAGGACAGGGGTTTGGGGAGACCCAGTACTTC. It encodes CASSLGLKGQGFGETQYF.

This sequence joins TRBV28 and TRBJ2-4; TRBD2 aligns across 14 bases. In germline, CDR1 is MDHEN, CDR2 SYDVKM. The CDR3 totals 17 residues. The V gene end was trimmed by 10 bases and the J gene end by 0 bases; junction bases not matched to a gene: 8. The CDR3 bases are TGTGCCATCGGGGGGACTAGCGGGAGTTTAGCCAAAAACATTCAGTACTTC. Translation gives CAIGGTSGSLAKNIQYF.

The V gene is TRBV28, the J gene TRBJ1-2; D unresolved. Deletions cut 10 bases from V and 8 bases from J, with 14 bases between. There are 11 residues in the CDR3. CDR1 MDHEN and CDR2 SYDVKM come from the germline V gene. CDR3: CATSTGRGYTF. DNA of the CDR3: TGTGCCACTTCGACCGGGAGAGGCTACACCTTC.